These 18 T cell receptor beta chains originate from one sample sequenced in a study of blood T cell repertoires in COVID-19. This table comes from immunoSEQ multiplex PCR, and its TCRdb copy is limited to in-frame clones, with some not included. The table records about 170,000 clones, 70% to 90% of them present only once. Sequences were obtained from PBMCs or T cells enriched from blood (not recorded which). The receptors stem from a woman aged 45-65 years who had recovered from COVID-19.

The chain couples TRBV30 to TRBJ1-1; D gene uncertain. The CDR3 runs to 14 residues. Between the trimmed V and J ends, which lost 0 bases and 4 bases, there was a span of 12 bases. Per the germline V gene, CDR1 is GTSNPN and CDR2 is SVGIG (reference sequence). CDR3 nucleotide sequence: TGTGCCTGGAGTGTTGGCCACACGGGCACTGAAGCTTTCTTT. Translating gives CAWSVGHTGTEAFF.

The chain uses TRBV30 and TRBJ1-4; D unclear. V shed 3 bases and J shed 7 bases, with 12 bases lying between them. The germline gives CDR1 GTSNPN, CDR2 SVGIG (reference sequence). The CDR3 totals 13 residues. Here the CDR3 DNA reads TGTGCCTGGAGACTGTCCCCGGGTGAAAAACTGTTTTTT. Translating it yields CAWRLSPGEKLFF.

The genes are TRBV9 and TRBJ2-1, with 10 positions matching TRBD2. This CDR3 is built from 15 residues. V dropped 1 base and J dropped 6; count of bases not matched to a gene: 4. Germline CDR1 SGDLS, CDR2 YYNGEE. The CDR3 region is CASSVTAGGSNEQFF. The CDR3 coding sequence is TGTGCCAGCAGCGTAACAGCGGGGGGGAGCAATGAGCAGTTCTTC.

The J gene is TRBJ2-5, the V gene TRBV28, with D possibly matching TRBD1 (5 bases). Germline V CDR1 and CDR2: MDHEN, SYDVKM. The CDR3 runs 13 residues. V gave up 6 bases and J gave up 1 base, with 9 bases separating them. CDR3 DNA sequence: TGTGCCAGCAGGAACAGGTTCCAAGAGACCCAGTACTTC. Its translation is CASRNRFQETQYF.

The chain couples TRBV6-5 to TRBJ2-2, with 8 bases fitting TRBD2. Looked up from germline, CDR1 is MNHEY and CDR2 is SVGAGI. This CDR3 is 15 amino acids long. With 2 bases clipped from V and 4 bases from J, the junction kept 3 bases outside the gene matches. CDR3 DNA sequence: TGTGCCAGCAGTTACACGGGAGGGCGCACCGGGGAGCTGTTTTTT. Translation gives CASSYTGGRTGELFF.

J is TRBJ1-2 and V is TRBV2, with D perhaps TRBD1 (6 bases). This CDR3 is built from 12 residues. The V end was cut by 7 bases, the J end by 8 bases, with 14 bases between. Germline V gives CDR1 SNHLY, CDR2 FYNNEI. The CDR3 DNA reads TGTGCCAGCACCGGGGACATGGGGGGCTACACCTTC. Protein: CASTGDMGGYTF.

This chain connects TRBV10-3 to TRBJ2-2; D remains unclear. V was clipped by 2 bases and J by 4 bases, with 5 bases between them. The germline V gene has CDR1 ENHRY and CDR2 SYGVKD. This CDR3 contains 13 residues. CDR3 sequence (DNA): TGTGCCATCAGTGAGGTCAGCACCGGGGAGCTGTTTTTT. It encodes CAISEVSTGELFF.

This rearrangement joins TRBV30 to TRBJ1-5; D is undetermined. Germline V gives CDR1 GTSNPN, CDR2 SVGIG (reference sequence). The V end was cut by 0 bases, the J end by 4 bases, with 10 bases between. CDR3 length equals 14 residues. The CDR3 sequence: CAWSVSLENQPQHF. The CDR3 DNA reads TGTGCCTGGAGTGTATCACTGGAGAATCAGCCCCAGCATTTT.

On this clone itself: One junction end disagrees with the germline gene, perhaps due to a read error. The V and J genes are TRBV7-2 and TRBJ2-2; the D gene could be TRBD1 or TRBD2 (6 bases each). Germline CDR1 and CDR2: SGHTA and FQGNSA. CDR3 size: 14 residues. CDR3 residues: CASNLGGLGGELFF. For the CDR3, the DNA is TGTGCCAGCAACTTAGGGGGGCTTGGCGGGGAGCTGTTTTTT.

The chain carries TRBV6-2 or TRBV6-3 and TRBJ2-1; D is perhaps TRBD1 (5 bases). V gave up 6 bases and J gave up 0 bases, with 15 bases separating them. Germline CDR1 MNHEY, CDR2 SVGEGT. This CDR3 has 16 amino acids. CDR3 in DNA: TGTGCCAGCAGCTCGATAAAGGGGATCTCCTACAATGAGCAGTTCTTC. It specifies CASSSIKGISYNEQFF.

This clone has only one observation. V usage is TRBV28 and J usage is TRBJ2-2; D unclear. CDR1 MDHEN and CDR2 SYDVKM come from the germline V gene. Deletions cut 3 bases from V and 6 bases from J, with 2 bases between. This CDR3 contains 11 residues. The CDR3 DNA follows: TGTGCCAGCAGTTTCTCCGGGGAGCTGTTTTTT. The encoded protein is CASSFSGELFF.

V is TRBV3-1 (or the pseudogene TRBV3-2) and J is TRBJ2-1, with 10 bases identical to TRBD2. V lost 4 bases and J lost 9; bases outside the gene matches: 9. This CDR3 is built from 15 residues. The germline V gene has CDR1 LGHDT and CDR2 YNNKEL (reference sequence). CDR3 in DNA: TGTGCCAGCAGCCCTAGGGGGACTAGCGCAAGTGAGCAGTTCTTC. It is translated as CASSPRGTSASEQFF.

The chain carries TRBV18 and TRBJ1-6; D ambiguous. V was clipped by 0 bases and J by 7 bases, with 4 bases between them. The CDR3 is 13 amino acids. Germline CDR1 reads KGHSH; CDR2 reads LQKENI. CDR3 sequence reads: CASSPPLNSPLHF. The CDR3 region has the DNA TGTGCCAGCTCACCACCGCTAAATTCACCCCTCCACTTT.

The rearrangement uses TRBV4-3 and TRBJ1-2; D gene ambiguous. The germline V gene has CDR1 LGHNA and CDR2 YSLEER. The CDR3 extends over 12 amino acids. V was clipped by 0 bases and J by 7 bases, with 6 bases between them. CDR3 protein: CASSQDPGGYTF. As DNA, the CDR3 is TGCGCCAGCAGCCAAGACCCGGGTGGCTACACCTTC.

This rearrangement joins TRBV10-3 to TRBJ1-2, with D unresolved. Trimming removed 3 bases at V and 0 bases at J, with 11 bases between. CDR1 is ENHRY, CDR2 SYGVKD, per germline. The CDR3 has 15 amino acids. The CDR3 loop is CAISDQGLANYGYTF. The CDR3, as DNA: TGTGCCATCAGTGATCAAGGACTTGCTAACTATGGCTACACCTTC.

The sample holds a few counts of this clone. The chain couples TRBV3-1 (or the pseudogene TRBV3-2) to TRBJ1-2, with 11 bases identical to TRBD1. V was pared by 3 bases and J by 6 bases, with 3 bases of the junction left unmatched. The CDR3 extends over 14 amino acids. Germline CDR1 LGHDT, CDR2 YNNKEL (reference sequence). The CDR3 loop is CASSHRDRGDGYTF. The CDR3 DNA reads TGTGCCAGCAGCCACCGGGACAGGGGGGATGGCTACACCTTC.

V and J are TRBV11-3 and TRBJ2-1; the match to TRBD2 covers 8 bases. The V gene's germline CDR1 is SGHNT and CDR2 YENEEA. The CDR3 totals 14 residues. Trimming cost V 5 bases and J 7 bases; bases outside gene matches: 7. The CDR3 coding sequence is TGTGCCAGCAGCCCCGGGACTAGTAGGAATGAGCAGTTCTTC. Protein sequence: CASSPGTSRNEQFF. The full variable domain, its missing parts supplied by reference TRBV11-3 and TRBJ2-1, is EAGVVQSPRYKIIEKKQPVAFWCNPISGHNTLYWYLQNLGQGPELLIRYENEEAVDDSQLPKDRFSAERLKGVDSTLKIQPAELGDSAVYLCASSPGTSRNEQFFGPGTRLTVL.

This sequence joins TRBV7-2 and TRBJ2-2; 13 nucleotides agree with TRBD2. V was pared by 5 bases and J by 7 bases, with 7 bases of the junction left unmatched. This CDR3 contains 16 residues. Germline V lookup: CDR1 SGHTA, CDR2 FQGNSA. DNA of the CDR3: TGTGCCAGCAGCCCCCGGACTAGCGGGAGAGGCGGGGAGCTGTTTTTT. This gives the protein CASSPRTSGRGGELFF.